This T cell receptor (beta chain) was documented in a study of blood T cells in healthy people across ages. Findings and caveats of the study: Naive and antigen-experienced cells could not be conclusively compared, given unsorted PBMCs.

With a J-beta primer mix and a sample-barcoded 5' primer, a second PCR ran about 6 to 11 cycles. Each cDNA was tagged by a template-switch adaptor containing 12 random nucleotides. TCRdb passed the 5' RACE reads through MiXCR, listing each CDR3 protein once. The sample lists some 1,800,000 distinct CDR3 sequences; approximately 39% were seen once. Many counts were recorded for this clonotype. The antigen is not known. Sequenced input: blood. This clonotype was obtained from a human donor in good health.

CDR3 loop: CASSYSGTSYNEQFF. As DNA, the CDR3 is TGTGCCAGCAGTTACAGCGGGACTTCCTACAATGAGCAGTTCTTC. The J gene is TRBJ2-1, the V gene TRBV6-2 or TRBV6-3, with 7 bases lining up with TRBD2. Germline trimming cut 2 bases from V and 1 base from J; bases unmatched to any gene: 2. Germline V gene sequence: CDR1 MNHEY, CDR2 SVGEGT. The length of the CDR3 is 15 residues.